This record covers a single T cell receptor beta chain. The antigen remains unidentified. One frozen roughly 480,000-cell aliquot per fraction was sequenced. This sample stems from a study of coeliac disease. Findings and limits, study-wide: Active celiac intraepithelial and lamina propria samples had lower TRB and TRG clonality than control samples. Unbiased detection of gliadin-specific T cells was judged not feasible with this approach.

Data came from immunoSEQ multiplex PCR; TCRdb stores just in-frame clones and leaves some out. There are roughly 3,500 clones in the sample; approximately 70% occur only once, and more than 5.5% lies in the top ten. CDR1 SGHDN and CDR2 FVKESK come from the germline V gene. The CDR3 totals 13 residues. Trimming left V 6 bases short and J 6 bases short, with 11 bases between. Sequencing was done on a sample of intraepithelial lymphocytes from the gut. This rearrangement joins TRBV14 to TRBJ2-2, with a possible D match to TRBD1 (5 bases). The receptor comes from a woman in her sixties or seventies with active celiac disease. The CDR3 sequence is CASRPQGPGELFF. CDR3 bases: TGTGCCAGCAGGCCCCAGGGTCCCGGGGAGCTGTTTTTT.